This TCR beta chain came from a study of blood T cell repertoires in COVID-19. Ages ranged from about 18 to 89 years, with residence in 24 US areas. Cohort allocation depended upon clinical history that participants reported. Trimming took 2 bases from V and 7 from J, leaving 10 bases between them. The CDR3 totals 13 residues. The V gene's germline CDR1 is SGHDT and CDR2 YYEEEE. Under the authors' procedure: From reference gene primer amplification, estimates of nucleated cell counts were derived. The assay was immunoSEQ multiplex PCR, and TCRdb's table has in-frame clones only and misses some. V, J and clone size reflect that table, while D and trimming were determined from the DNA. In the table there are 200,000 to 250,000 clones, about 91% of which are singletons.

The sequence came from a woman aged 50 to 60 with acute COVID-19. The material sequenced was PBMCs or T cells enriched from blood (not recorded which). The rearrangement joins TRBV5-6 to TRBJ2-1; D is possibly TRBD1 (6 bases). As DNA, the CDR3 is TGTGCCAGCAGCTTAGGGGGATCGAATGAGCAGTTCTTC. Protein sequence: CASSLGGSNEQFF. Filled out from reference TRBV5-6 and TRBJ2-1, the complete variable domain reads DAGVTQSPTHLIKTRGQQVTLRCSPKSGHDTVSWYQQALGQGPQFIFQYYEEEERQRGNFPDRFSGHQFPNYSSELNVNALLLGDSALYLCASSLGGSNEQFFGPGTRLTVL.